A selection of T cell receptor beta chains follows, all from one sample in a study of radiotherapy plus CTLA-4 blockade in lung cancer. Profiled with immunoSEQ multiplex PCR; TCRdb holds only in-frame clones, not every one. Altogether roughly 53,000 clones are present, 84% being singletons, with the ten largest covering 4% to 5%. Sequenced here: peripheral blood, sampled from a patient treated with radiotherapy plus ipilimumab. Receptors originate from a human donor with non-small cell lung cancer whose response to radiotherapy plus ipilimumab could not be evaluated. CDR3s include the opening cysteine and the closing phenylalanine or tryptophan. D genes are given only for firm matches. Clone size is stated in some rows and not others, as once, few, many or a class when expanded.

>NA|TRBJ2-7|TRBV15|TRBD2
CATSRALAGGAYEQYF
TGTGCCACCAGCAGAGCTCTAGCGGGAGGCGCCTACGAGCAGTACTTC
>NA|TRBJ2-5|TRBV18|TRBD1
CASSHRGWKETQYF
TGTGCCAGCTCACACAGGGGGTGGAAGGAGACCCAGTACTTC
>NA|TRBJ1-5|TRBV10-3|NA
CAISPRSNQPQHF
TGTGCCATCAGTCCCCGGAGCAATCAGCCCCAGCATTTT
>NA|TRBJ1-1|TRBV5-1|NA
CASSSYVANEAFF
TGCGCCAGCAGCTCCTACGTCGCAAATGAAGCTTTCTTT
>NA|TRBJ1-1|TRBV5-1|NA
CASSPEGGRTEAFF
TGCGCCAGCAGCCCTGAAGGGGGTCGGACTGAAGCTTTCTTT
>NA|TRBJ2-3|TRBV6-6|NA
CASSYGSQGTDTQYF
TGTGCCAGCAGTTACGGTTCCCAGGGTACAGATACGCAGTATTTT
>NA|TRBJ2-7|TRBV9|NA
CASSVDPFSYEQYF
TGTGCCAGCAGCGTAGACCCGTTTAGTTACGAGCAGTACTTC
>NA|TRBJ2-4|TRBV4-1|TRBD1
CASSPLPGQGAGAKNIQYF
TGCGCCAGCAGCCCCCTCCCGGGACAGGGGGCTGGGGCCAAAAACATTCAGTACTTC
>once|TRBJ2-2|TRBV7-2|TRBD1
CASSPGTGKGGTGELFF
TGTGCCAGCAGCCCCGGGACAGGGAAAGGGGGCACCGGGGAGCTGTTTTTT
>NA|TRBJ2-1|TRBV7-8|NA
CASSLSRVPSYNEQFF
TGTGCCAGCAGCCTATCCCGGGTACCCTCCTACAATGAGCAGTTCTTC
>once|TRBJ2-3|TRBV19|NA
CASSGEGVPQTDTQYF
TGTGCCAGTAGTGGAGAGGGAGTCCCACAGACAGATACGCAGTATTTT
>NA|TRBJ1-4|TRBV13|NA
CASSLGDSLYEKLFF
TGTGCCAGCAGCTTAGGCGACAGCCTTTACGAAAAACTGTTTTTT
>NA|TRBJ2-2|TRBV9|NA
CASSDEKALNTGELFF
TGTGCCAGCAGCGACGAAAAAGCGTTGAACACCGGGGAGCTGTTTTTT
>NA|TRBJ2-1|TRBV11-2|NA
CASSFLLEYNEQFF
TGTGCCAGCAGCTTCCTCCTAGAGTACAATGAGCAGTTCTTC
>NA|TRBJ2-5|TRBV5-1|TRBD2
CASSPGTSGMQETQYF
TGCGCCAGCAGCCCCGGGACTAGCGGTATGCAAGAGACCCAGTACTTC
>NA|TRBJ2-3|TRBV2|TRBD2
CASRKTSGFTDTQYF
TGTGCCAGCAGGAAGACTAGCGGGTTCACAGATACGCAGTATTTT
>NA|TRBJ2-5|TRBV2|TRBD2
CASSDLLAGTSETQYF
TGTGCCAGCAGTGACCTACTAGCGGGAACGTCTGAGACCCAGTACTTC
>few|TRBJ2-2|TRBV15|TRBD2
CATSRDLHWVASGKGTGELFF
TGTGCCACCAGCAGAGATCTACACTGGGTGGCTAGCGGGAAAGGGACGGGGGAGCTGTTTTTT
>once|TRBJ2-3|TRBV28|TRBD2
CASSFRGVAGDTQYF
TGTGCCAGCAGTTTTCGCGGCGTAGCGGGAGATACGCAGTATTTT
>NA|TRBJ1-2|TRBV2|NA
CASPPGESPGYTF
TGTGCCAGCCCGCCTGGGGAGTCCCCAGGCTACACCTTC
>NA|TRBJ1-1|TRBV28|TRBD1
CASSRQGSEAFF
TGTGCCAGCAGTCGACAGGGATCTGAAGCTTTCTTT
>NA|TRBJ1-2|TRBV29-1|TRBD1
CSVAQGDYGYTF
TGCAGCGTTGCACAGGGGGACTATGGCTACACCTTC
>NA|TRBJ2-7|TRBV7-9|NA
CASSSPHYEQYF
TGTGCCAGCAGCTCTCCACACTACGAGCAGTACTTC
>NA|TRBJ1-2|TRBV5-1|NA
CASSVEQGYGYTF
TGCGCCAGCAGCGTGGAACAGGGCTATGGCTACACCTTC
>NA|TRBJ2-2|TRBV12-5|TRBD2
CASGLIRLAANTGELFF
TGTGCTAGTGGTTTGATTCGCCTAGCGGCGAACACCGGGGAGCTGTTTTTT
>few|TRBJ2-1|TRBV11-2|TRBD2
CASTLTQRGWSSYNEQFF
TGTGCCAGCACCCTAACTCAGCGGGGTTGGAGCTCCTACAATGAGCAGTTCTTC
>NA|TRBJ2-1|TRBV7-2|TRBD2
CASSSWTSSYNEQFF
TGTGCCAGCAGCTCTTGGACTAGCTCCTACAATGAGCAGTTCTTC
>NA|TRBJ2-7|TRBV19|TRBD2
CASSPRLRGYEQYF
TGTGCCAGTAGCCCCAGGCTGCGGGGGTACGAGCAGTACTTC
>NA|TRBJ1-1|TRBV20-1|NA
CSQGGDTEAFF
TGCAGTCAGGGTGGCGACACTGAAGCTTTCTTT
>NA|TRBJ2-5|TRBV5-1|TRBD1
CASSARTGGETQYF
TGCGCCAGCAGCGCCCGGACAGGGGGGGAGACCCAGTACTTC
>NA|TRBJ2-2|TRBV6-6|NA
CASSYEMTGELFF
TGTGCCAGCAGTTACGAGATGACCGGGGAGCTGTTTTTT
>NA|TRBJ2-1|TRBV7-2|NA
CASSPGNSREQFF
TGTGCCAGCAGCCCGGGTAATTCGCGGGAGCAGTTCTTC
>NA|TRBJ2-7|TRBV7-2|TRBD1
CASSLDRSSSYEQYF
TGTGCCAGCAGCTTGGACAGGTCCAGCTCCTACGAGCAGTACTTC
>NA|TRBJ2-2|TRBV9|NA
CASSVLTGELFF
TGTGCCAGCAGCGTACTTACCGGGGAGCTGTTTTTT
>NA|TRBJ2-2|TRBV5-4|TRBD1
CASSYKGQANTGELFF
TGTGCCAGCAGCTATAAGGGACAGGCGAACACCGGGGAGCTGTTTTTT
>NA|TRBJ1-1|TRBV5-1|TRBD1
CASRQGTGSTEAFF
TGCGCCAGCAGACAGGGGACAGGGAGCACTGAAGCTTTCTTT
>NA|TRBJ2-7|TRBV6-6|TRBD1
CASRGQGAGAYEQYF
TGTGCCAGCAGGGGACAGGGGGCTGGAGCCTACGAGCAGTACTTC
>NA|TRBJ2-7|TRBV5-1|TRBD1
CASSFRGGDRGIYEQYF
TGCGCCAGCAGCTTCCGCGGTGGGGACAGGGGTATTTACGAGCAGTACTTC
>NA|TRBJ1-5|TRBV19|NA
CASSSATQASNQPQHF
TGTGCCAGTAGTTCGGCTACTCAGGCGAGCAATCAGCCCCAGCATTTT
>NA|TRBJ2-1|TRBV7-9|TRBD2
CASSLVATSDEQFF
TGTGCCAGCAGCTTAGTAGCCACTAGCGATGAGCAGTTCTTC
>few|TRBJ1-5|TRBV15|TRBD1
CATSRRGQGGGNQPQHF
TGTGCCACCAGCAGAAGGGGACAGGGAGGGGGCAATCAGCCCCAGCATTTT
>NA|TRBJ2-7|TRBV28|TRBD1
CASRSTGSLSYEQYF
TGTGCCAGCAGGTCGACAGGGTCTCTTTCCTACGAGCAGTACTTC
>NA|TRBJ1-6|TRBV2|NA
CASSVGSDNSPLHF
TGTGCCAGCAGTGTGGGCAGTGACAATTCACCCCTCCACTTT
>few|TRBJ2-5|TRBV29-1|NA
CCGQKETQYF
TGCTGTGGACAGAAAGAGACCCAGTACTTC
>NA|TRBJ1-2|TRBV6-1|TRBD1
CASSEASWGQPYGYTF
TGTGCCAGCAGTGAAGCGTCTTGGGGACAGCCCTATGGCTACACCTTC
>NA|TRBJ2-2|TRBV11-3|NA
CASSLDVQDTGELFF
TGTGCCAGCAGCTTAGATGTACAGGACACCGGGGAGCTGTTTTTT
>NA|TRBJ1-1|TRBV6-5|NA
CASSLGGNTEAFF
TGTGCCAGCAGTTTAGGGGGGAACACTGAAGCTTTCTTT
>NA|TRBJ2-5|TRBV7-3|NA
CASSLTAAVLETQYF
TGTGCCAGCAGCTTAACCGCGGCGGTGTTAGAGACCCAGTACTTC
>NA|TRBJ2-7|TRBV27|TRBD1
CASSPNTGAHEQYF
TGTGCCAGCAGTCCCAATACAGGGGCTCACGAGCAGTACTTC
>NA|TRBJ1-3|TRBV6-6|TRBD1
CASSVLDREAGNTIYF
TGTGCCAGCAGCGTTCTCGACAGGGAGGCTGGAAACACCATATATTTT
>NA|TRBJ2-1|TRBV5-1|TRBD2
CASSLVAGESNEQFF
TGCGCCAGCAGCTTGGTTGCGGGAGAGAGCAATGAGCAGTTCTTC
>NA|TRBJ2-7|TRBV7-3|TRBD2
CASSLGAGGPYEQYF
TGTGCCAGCAGCTTAGGAGCGGGAGGGCCCTACGAGCAGTACTTC
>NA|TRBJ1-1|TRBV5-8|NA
CASPGGVEDTEAFF
TGTGCCAGTCCCGGGGGGGTGGAGGACACTGAAGCTTTCTTT
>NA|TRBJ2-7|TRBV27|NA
CASIVRSPCEQYF
TGTGCCAGCATAGTGAGGTCCCCCTGCGAGCAGTACTTC
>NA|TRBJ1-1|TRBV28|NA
CASSLRGFEAFF
TGTGCCAGCAGTTTAAGAGGGTTTGAAGCTTTCTTT
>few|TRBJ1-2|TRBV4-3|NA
CASSQGGTGLPGYTF
TGCGCCAGCAGCCAAGGCGGAACAGGGCTCCCCGGCTACACCTTC
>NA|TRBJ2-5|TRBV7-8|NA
CASTLRSGDQETQYF
TGTGCCAGCACCCTTAGATCGGGAGACCAAGAGACCCAGTACTTC